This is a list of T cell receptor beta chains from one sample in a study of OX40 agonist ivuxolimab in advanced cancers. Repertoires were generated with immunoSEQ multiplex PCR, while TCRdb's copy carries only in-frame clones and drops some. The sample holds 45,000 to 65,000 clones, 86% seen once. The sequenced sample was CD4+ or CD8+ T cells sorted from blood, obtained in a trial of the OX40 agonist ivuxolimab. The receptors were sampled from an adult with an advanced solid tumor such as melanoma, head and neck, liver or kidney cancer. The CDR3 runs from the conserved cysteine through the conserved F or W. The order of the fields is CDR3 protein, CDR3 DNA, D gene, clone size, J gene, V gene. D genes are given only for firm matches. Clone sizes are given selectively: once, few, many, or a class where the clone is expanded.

CASSLEGSAGTEAFF,TGCGCCAGCAGCTTGGAAGGTTCGGCGGGGACTGAAGCTTTCTTT,NA,NA,TRBJ1-1,TRBV5-1
CASSPTGRKSGYTF,TGTGCCAGCAGCCCCACAGGGAGGAAGAGTGGCTACACCTTC,NA,NA,TRBJ1-2,TRBV28
CASSLQGTGAQYF,TGCGCCAGCAGCTTGCAGGGAACGGGGGCCCAGTACTTC,NA,NA,TRBJ2-5,TRBV5-1
CASSLDDGVYNEQFF,TGTGCCAGCAGCTTGGACGACGGGGTTTACAATGAGCAGTTCTTC,NA,NA,TRBJ2-1,TRBV7-3
CASRGAQGYTEAFF,TGTGCCAGCAGGGGCGCTCAAGGATACACTGAAGCTTTCTTT,NA,medium-sized,TRBJ1-1,TRBV28
CASSPVSNQPQHF,TGTGCCAGCAGCCCCGTTAGCAATCAGCCCCAGCATTTT,NA,NA,TRBJ1-5,TRBV5-5
CASSPNPRGRTEAFF,TGCGCCAGCAGCCCGAACCCCAGGGGGAGGACTGAAGCTTTCTTT,TRBD1,NA,TRBJ1-1,TRBV5-1
CASSPRASGGSDTQYF,TGTGCCAGTAGTCCTAGGGCTAGCGGGGGGTCAGATACGCAGTATTTT,TRBD2,NA,TRBJ2-3,TRBV19
CASSFWGGTEAFF,TGTGCCAGCAGTTTCTGGGGAGGTACTGAAGCTTTCTTT,NA,NA,TRBJ1-1,TRBV27
CASSAFGTAGSYEQYF,TGTGCCAGCAGTGCCTTCGGGACAGCGGGCTCCTACGAGCAGTACTTC,NA,NA,TRBJ2-7,TRBV6-1
CASSDTGAGQSHEQFF,TGTGCCAGCAGTGATACAGGGGCAGGGCAATCCCATGAGCAGTTCTTC,TRBD1,NA,TRBJ2-1,TRBV6-1
CASSQIVAEAFF,TGTGCCAGCAGTCAAATCGTGGCTGAAGCTTTCTTT,NA,few,TRBJ1-1,TRBV7-9
CAITGTGGLGSGYTF,TGTGCCATCACCGGGACAGGGGGCTTAGGAAGTGGCTACACCTTC,TRBD1,NA,TRBJ1-2,TRBV10-3